These 2 T cell receptor beta chains came from one sample sequenced in a study of blood T cell repertoires in COVID-19. The table came from immunoSEQ multiplex PCR; TCRdb's copy has only in-frame clones and leaves some out. The sample has 250,000 to 300,000 clones, about nine tenths seen once. The sample taken for sequencing was PBMCs or T cells enriched from blood (not recorded which). The source is a human donor in a cohort exposed to, infected with or recovered from COVID-19 (not recorded which). The donor label of this sample is uncertain.

The chain joins TRBV30 to TRBJ1-1, with D possibly matching TRBD1 (6 bases). Germline CDR1 is GTSNPN and CDR2 is SVGIG (reference sequence). This CDR3 is built from 12 residues. V lost 6 bases and J lost 4, with 12 bases in between. The CDR3 sequence is CACRGGATEAFF. The CDR3 DNA follows: TGTGCCTGCCGGGGGGGGGCCACTGAAGCTTTCTTT. The complete variable domain, with remaining parts taken from reference TRBV30 and TRBJ1-1, reads SQTIHQWPATLVQPVGSPLSLECTVEGTSNPNLYWYRQAAGRGLQLLFYSVGIGQISSEVPQNLSASRPQDRQFILSSKKLLLSDSGFYLCACRGGATEAFFGQGTRLTVV.

This rearrangement joins TRBV6-5 to TRBJ2-6; D may be TRBD2 (7 bases). This CDR3 is 15 amino acids long. The germline CDR1 and CDR2 sequences are MNHEY and SVGAGI. Deletions cut 7 bases from V and 3 bases from J, with 13 bases between. The DNA of the CDR3 is TGTGCCAGCATCCGGGGGGCGGATGGGGCCAACGTCCTGACTTTC. Encoded protein: CASIRGADGANVLTF.